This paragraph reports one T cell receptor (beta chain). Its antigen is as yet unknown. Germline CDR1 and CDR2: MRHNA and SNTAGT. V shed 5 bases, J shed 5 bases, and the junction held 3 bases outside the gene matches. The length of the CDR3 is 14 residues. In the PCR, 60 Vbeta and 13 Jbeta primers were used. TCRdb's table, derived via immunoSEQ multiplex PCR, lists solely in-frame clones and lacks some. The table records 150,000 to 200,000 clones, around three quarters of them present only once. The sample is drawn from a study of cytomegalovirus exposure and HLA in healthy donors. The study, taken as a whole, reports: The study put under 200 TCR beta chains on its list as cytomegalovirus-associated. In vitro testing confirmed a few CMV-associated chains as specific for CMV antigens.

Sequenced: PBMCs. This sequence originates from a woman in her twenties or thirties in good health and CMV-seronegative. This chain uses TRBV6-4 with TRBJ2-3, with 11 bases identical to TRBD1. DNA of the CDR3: TGTGCCAGCAGTAACGGGACAGGGGGAGATACGCAGTATTTT. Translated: CASSNGTGGDTQYF.